The T cell receptor beta chain under discussion was sequenced for a study of cytomegalovirus exposure and HLA in healthy donors (dated by TCRdb to the late 2010s). Study-level background: An earlier analysis of 587 of the donors reported about 280 Gb of sequence data and 117 million unique TCR beta sequences obtained from about 200 million T cells. An early release that covered about 600 HLA-typed donors contained around 330 gigabases of sequencing data and tens of millions of unique TCR sequences. Of the 350 to 450 genotyped donors, roughly 76% were placed in the genetic ancestry cluster associated with self-reported Caucasian donors. The study aimed to test whether cataloging public T cell receptors could reveal signatures of past pathogen exposure. The study profiled the T cell repertoires of approximately 700 subjects by immunosequencing and related them to cytomegalovirus serostatus. In addition to the first cohort of 666 subjects, a separate validation cohort of approximately 110 different subjects was used. To predict cytomegalovirus infection status, the study brought together high-throughput TCR immunosequencing, statistical association of individual TCRs with disease status, and machine learning. To study patterns of TCR occurrence, a later analysis re-analyzed previously published TCR beta repertoires from 600 to 750 donors and added high-resolution HLA genotyping. In the later analysis, no new phenotypic data were used to find candidate immune exposures; instead, reliance was placed on TCR beta sequences and their occurrence across donors. An earlier analysis of approximately 640 of the donors applied high-throughput TCR beta sequencing to assess whether each TCR beta V gene segment acted as functional or pseudogenic. Donor age, sex, ethnicity and CMV serostatus were compiled together with the repertoire data. A later genetic analysis used genome-wide SNP genotypes for about 65% of the 666 donors, treating that subset as a discovery cohort. All discovery cohort repertoires had been generated on a single sequencing platform. HLA typing included class I and class II loci at four-digit resolution. Typing coverage varied by locus: about 620-640 donors for A, B, C, DRB1 and DQB1; approximately 520 for DQA1; over 600 for DPA1; approximately 450 for DPB1. Because of strong linkage in the cohort, a few DR-DQ haplotypes were treated as single units for association and clustering. Among 350 to 400 genotyped donors of the cohort, an average of roughly 240,000 unique TCR beta nucleotide sequences were sequenced per donor, around 20% of them non-productive.

The library came from the immunoSEQ multiplex PCR assay. For the multiplex PCR, a mixture combining 60 forward primers for TCR Vbeta segments and 13 reverse primers for TCR Jbeta segments was used. The CDR3 region of rearranged TCR beta genes was amplified from genomic DNA by a multiplex PCR assay. The amplified TCR beta libraries were sequenced on the Illumina HiSeq System as 87-base-pair reads. Per the original workflow: A later analysis counted some 80 million unique TCR beta chains across the 640 or so repertoires, and some 12 million of these chains were shared by at least two donors. To remove PCR and sequencing errors, raw reads were error-corrected and collapsed into unique sequences using a nearest-neighbor algorithm that merged closely related sequences. V, D and J gene segments were assigned by aligning CDR3 sequences to IMGT reference sequences. Each retained sequence needed at least a six-nucleotide match to both a V gene segment and a J gene segment. Rearrangements were classified as productive when the CDR3 lacked stop codons and remained in frame with V and J, and all other rearrangements were classified as non-productive. CDR3 was defined by IMGT convention, running from the second conserved V-encoded cysteine to the conserved J-encoded phenylalanine. Sequences without an unambiguous match to a single V gene segment were excluded from the earlier analysis of 587 of the donors. In an earlier analysis of approximately 590 of the donors, V segments were called functional above 56.7% productive rearrangements and were called segregating when the between-donor standard deviation exceeded 5%. To diagnose cytomegalovirus status from the catalog of TCR beta chain sequences, a statistical classification framework was built. A later analysis assigned V and J genes by comparing TCR nucleotide sequences with IMGT/GENE-DB human TR gene sequences. In a later analysis, CDR3 sequences and most-parsimonious VDJ recombination scenarios were assigned using the TCRdist pipeline. In a later analysis, every TCR beta chain was defined by the combination of its CDR3 amino acid sequence and its V-gene family, and reads without a unique V-gene family were dropped. To address suspected cross-contamination and a sequencing artifact, a later analysis removed 592 highly shared, low-generation-probability nucleotide sequences. In a later analysis, a clonal expansion index for each public chain was calculated from normalized within-repertoire ranks of inferred template counts. A later analysis computed generation probabilities with a VDJ recombination model fitted to out-of-frame rearrangements, and checked the results against IGoR. In a later analysis, TCR-TCR, TCR-HLA and TCR-CMV co-occurrence was scored with hypergeometric tests, and a repertoire-size bias correction was applied to TCR pairs. In a later analysis, false discovery rates were estimated by permuting HLA or CMV assignments 20 times. In a later analysis, co-occurring TCRs were grouped with DBSCAN, and TCRdist sequence similarity was added when clustering was performed within HLA-allele-positive subsets. For co-occurrence clustering, repertoires with fewer than 30,000 or more than 120,000 public chains were excluded, along with five repertoires with anomalous nucleotide sharing. Entries here come from immuneACCESS through TCRdb and include only in-frame sequences with V and J called. Some clones fail to appear in such tables; in the studies checked, an unresolved V gene covers under half of the shortfall, and the cause of the remainder is unknown. That table gives V, J and clone size, and the DNA gave D and trimming. The sample table records 95,000 to 150,000 clones; over 8.5% of these occur just once. The ten largest clones represent around 6% of the sample.

Study-level results and caveats: In a later analysis, several top co-occurrence clusters were reported to appear linked to parvovirus B19, influenza, CMV and Epstein-Barr virus. In the study, roughly 160 TCR beta chains were listed as associated with cytomegalovirus. Some IMGT-functional V segments, including TRBV6-2 and TRBV6-3, could not be told apart with the 87-base-pair reads, so those segments were excluded. Most TCR sequences were observed very rarely across donors, whereas some public TCRs were present in many individuals. According to the authors, the approach could potentially be generalized to other disease states and immunological phenotypes. An earlier analysis of some 590 of the donors showed that most TCR beta V segments appeared in productive rearrangements either about 87% or about 30% of the time, which broadly matched IMGT annotations. Because HLA typing was missing for some donors at each locus, association tests included only the typed subset. According to a later genetic analysis, donors in an Asian-associated ancestry cluster had fewer N-insertions in productive TCRs than the approximately 650-donor mean. Three of the identified cytomegalovirus-associated TCR beta chains were confirmed in vitro to be specific for cytomegalovirus antigens. According to a later analysis, most CMV-associated TCR beta chains appeared to be HLA-restricted, and the HLA associations seemed to be driven largely by CMV exposure. Sequencing depth was assumed to be roughly uniform across donors in the presence/absence analyses, though that assumption may not hold. When HLA alleles, especially DR and DQ, strongly co-occurred, attributing TCR associations to individual alleles was difficult. In a later analysis, TCR association rates were found to vary across HLA loci, with the most associated TCRs seen for DRB1 alleles and the fewest for HLA-C alleles. A further reported finding was that TCR beta sequences accurately predicted the HLA-A and HLA-B alleles for most subjects in the first cohort. A later analysis found that HLA-associated TCR beta chains were more clonally expanded and had lower generation probabilities than equally common non-associated chains. Because counts were too low, about 18 rarely observed V segments, including chromosome 9 orphons, were excluded from the earlier analysis of several hundred of the donors. In a later genetic analysis, a missense DCLRE1C variant was associated with V-gene and J-gene trimming of TCR beta chains, and the association was replicated in an independent cohort. Correlated functional status among segregating V segments might be attributable to linkage disequilibrium, but an unknown experimental factor could not be ruled out. In both the original and validation cohorts, the classifier was reported to diagnose cytomegalovirus status with high specificity and sensitivity. In this cohort, only TCR beta chains were sequenced, and detectable features were limited by the absence of alpha or paired-chain data. A later analysis associated 16,951 TCR beta sequences with specific HLA alleles at a false discovery rate of 0.05. A group of highly shared sequence variants was considered likely to be a technical artifact of the sequencing pipeline. For the cohort, immune exposure information was limited to CMV serostatus.

In total, more than 500 healthy bone marrow donors made up the cohort. Cohort members were all nominally healthy when sampled, although unrecorded immune exposures were likely present. The donor was CMV seropositive and was included in the group of 250 to 300 seropositive cohort members. Every donor gave a peripheral blood sample, and the peripheral blood mononuclear cells from that sample were used for TCR beta sequencing. The Qiagen DNeasy Blood Extraction Kit was used to extract genomic DNA from the blood cell samples. The germline V gene yields SGHTA for CDR1 and FQGNSA for CDR2. Trimmed from V: 5 bases; trimmed from J: 6 bases; junction bases lacking a gene match: 10. The CDR3, from cysteine to phenylalanine, totals 15 residues. Just CDR3 DNA is preserved here, 45 bases in frame from base 1. This clone was counted only a few times. Its cognate antigen has yet to be identified. The input lacks base qualities; no much larger clone sits a single base away.

Input material: PBMCs. The chain is assembled from TRBV7-2 and TRBJ2-4; TRBD1 agrees with 7 junctional bases. This TCR derives from a woman between 40 and 55 years old in good health and CMV-seropositive. The DNA sequence reads TGTGCCAGCAGCCCGCGAGGGGGCTCGGGAAACATTCAGTACTTC. Translation gives CASSPRGGSGNIQYF. With the portions outside the CDR3 filled from the reference TRBV7-2 and TRBJ2-4 genes, the complete variable region becomes GAGVSQSPSNKVTEKGKDVELRCDPISGHTALYWYRQSLGQGLEFLIYFQGNSAPDKSGLPSDRFSAERTGGSVSTLTIQRTQQEDSAVYLCASSPRGGSGNIQYFGAGTRLSVL.